The present T cell receptor (beta chain) was sequenced within a study of identifying expanded T cells in peripheral blood. Clones were read by immunoSEQ multiplex PCR, and TCRdb kept only the in-frame ones, dropping some. The sample contains 84,000 or so clones, 89% of which appear only once. V shed 5 bases and J shed 3 bases, with 11 bases lying between them. CDR3 length: 14 amino acids. Germline loops: CDR1 MDHEN, CDR2 SYDVKM. The origin of this receptor is a person aged 18-70 years in good health. The sequenced sample consisted of blood. The gene calls are TRBV28 and TRBJ2-4; D is ambiguous. The CDR3 protein is CASSLRPVKNIQYF. CDR3 nucleotides: TGTGCCAGCAGTCTCCGACCGGTCAAAAACATTCAGTACTTC.